The 5 T cell receptor beta chains given below trace back to one sample, sequenced in a study of blood T cells in healthy people across ages. It was with a sample-barcoded 5' primer and a J-beta primer mix that a second PCR of roughly 6 to 12 cycles was run. TCRdb re-called the 5' RACE reads with MiXCR, one entry per CDR3 protein. The top ten clones hold approximately 15% of a sample with approximately 810,000 distinct CDR3 sequences, 29% of them seen once. Sequenced input: blood. These receptors were collected from a woman over 75 in good health.

In the case of this clonotype: Its ends do not fully match the called genes, so a read error is possible. The rearrangement links TRBV12-3 or TRBV12-4 to TRBJ1-5; TRBD1 might be the D (5 bases). The CDR3 totals 20 residues. CDR3 nucleotides: TGTGCCAGCAGACCAGGATCTCATAGTTACTGGGGGACGAACGATCAGCCCCGGCATTTT. Translated: CASRPGSHSYWGTNDQPRHF.

This clonotype appeared many times. The rearrangement links TRBV7-2 to TRBJ1-4, with D hard to call. CDR1 is SGHTA and CDR2 is FQGNSA in the germline V gene. V shed 5 bases and J shed 2 bases, with 6 bases lying between them. There are 13 residues in the CDR3. Written as DNA, the CDR3 is TGTGCCAGCAGCCTAATTACTAATGAAAAACTGTTTTTT. Translation: CASSLITNEKLFF.

A few counts support this clonotype. The chain links TRBV24-1 to TRBJ2-1, with 9 bases identical to TRBD1. This CDR3 region has 16 residues. The ends lost 3 bases at V and 5 bases at J; junction bases unmatched: 7. Germline V gene sequence: CDR1 KGHDR, CDR2 SFDVKD. CDR3 sequence reads: CATSDRDRVVDNEQFF. The CDR3 coding sequence is TGTGCCACCAGTGATAGGGACAGGGTTGTGGACAATGAGCAGTTCTTC.

Only a few counts were recorded for this clonotype. The CDR3 DNA reads TGCGCCAGCAGCCAGGATGCGACCGGGACTTTGAAAAACACCATATATTTT. Translating gives CASSQDATGTLKNTIYF. The chain joins TRBV4-3 to TRBJ1-3; TRBD1 might be the D (5 bases). Trimming took off 3 bases at V and 6 bases at J, with 21 bases between the two ends. The CDR3 length is 17 residues. Germline lookup yields CDR1 LGHNA and CDR2 YSLEER.

Comments on this clonotype: A read error may be the cause here, since a much bigger clone is one base away. The V gene is TRBV5-1, the J gene TRBJ1-2, with 7 positions matching TRBD1. The CDR3 extends over 14 amino acids. CDR1 SGHRS and CDR2 YFSETQ come from the germline V gene. The CDR3: CASSWGQSNHGYTF. CDR3 bases: TGCGCCAGCAGCTGGGGACAGTCTAACCATGGCTACACCTTC.